The entry that follows covers one T cell receptor (beta chain) sequence. This clonotype was detected only a few times. Which antigen it targets is not known. No base-level quality is on record; no much larger clone is a single base apart. Ends trimmed: V by 10 bases, J by 4 bases; bases unmatched to a gene: 12. There are 14 amino acids in the CDR3, from cysteine to phenylalanine inclusive. Of all the DNA, just the CDR3 is kept, 42 bases in frame from base 1. For CDR1 and CDR2, the germline V gene lists SNHLY and FYNNEI. The data were obtained in a study of early T cells in non-severe SARS-CoV-2 infection listed by TCRdb under 2021. Study-wide context: Because TCR sequencing was done on bulk RNA from unsorted whole blood, the alpha and beta chains could not be paired.

Libraries were made using 5' RACE. This sample was sequenced with a NextSeq 500. To correct for sequencing error and PCR bias, the TCR library protocol tagged individual cDNA molecules with unique molecular identifiers. TCR alpha and beta chains were both sequenced, and the abundances of alpha and beta sequences in each sample were closely correlated with each other. As for the authors' bioinformatics: Decombinator V4 was used to perform V gene, J gene and CDR3 annotation of TCR sequences. TCRs were defined as expanded if a significant change between any two time points was detected under a Poisson model with p below 0.0001. TCR abundances were normalised to the total number of TCRs sequenced per sample and were expressed as counts per million. MAIT TCRs were defined by TRAV1-2 paired with TRAJ12, TRAJ20 or TRAJ33, and iNKT TCRs by TRAV10 paired with TRAJ18. VDJdb, accessed 1 November 2021, was searched for CMV, EBV and SARS-CoV-2 annotated TCRs, with TCRs annotated for multiple antigens excluded. The public reads were run again by TCRdb, first through fastp at Q25 and then through MiXCR, and only productive beta chains were kept. Every distinct CDR3 protein forms one entry, paired with its most common genes and DNA. The V and J calls shown here were made by TCRdb, not taken from the authors' results. The sample yields under 70,000 distinct CDR3 sequences; 10% to 15% were counted once. Roughly a tenth of the sample is in the top ten clones.

Summary of the overall study and its limitations: VDJdb matching was skewed toward anti-spike CD8 responses, so virus-specific expansions were likely underestimated and private and CD4 specificities were missed.

The study was a case-control design nested within a healthcare worker cohort in London, UK, with weekly nasopharyngeal swab PCR tests and blood sampling. Healthcare workers were recruited between 23 and 31 March 2020, during the week of the UK lockdown, and were followed weekly for up to roughly 15 weeks. Specimen: whole blood. This sequence originates from an adult who was a healthcare worker with PCR-confirmed SARS-CoV-2 infection or an uninfected control (not recorded which). The chain joins TRBV2 to TRBJ1-2; 7 bases in the middle match TRBD1. Here the CDR3 is given as CANDRVKVGYGYTF. Read as DNA, the sequence is TGTGCCAACGACAGGGTAAAAGTCGGCTATGGCTACACCTTC.